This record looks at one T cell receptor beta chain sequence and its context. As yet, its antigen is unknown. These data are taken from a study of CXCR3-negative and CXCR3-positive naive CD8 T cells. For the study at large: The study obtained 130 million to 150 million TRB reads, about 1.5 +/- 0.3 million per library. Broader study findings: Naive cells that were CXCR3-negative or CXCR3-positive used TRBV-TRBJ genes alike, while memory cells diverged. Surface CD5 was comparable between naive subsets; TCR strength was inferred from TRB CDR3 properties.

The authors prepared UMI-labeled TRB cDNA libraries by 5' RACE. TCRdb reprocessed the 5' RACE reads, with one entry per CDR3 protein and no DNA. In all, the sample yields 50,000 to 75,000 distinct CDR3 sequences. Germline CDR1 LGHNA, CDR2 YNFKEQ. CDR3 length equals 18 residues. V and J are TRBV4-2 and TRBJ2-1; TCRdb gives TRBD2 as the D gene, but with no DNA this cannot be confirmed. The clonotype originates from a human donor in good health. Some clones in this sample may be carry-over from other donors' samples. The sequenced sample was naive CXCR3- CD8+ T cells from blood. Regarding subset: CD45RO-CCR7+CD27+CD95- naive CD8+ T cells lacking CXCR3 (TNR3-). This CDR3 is CASSPSNGLARLPNEQFF.